These 19 T cell receptor beta chains originate from one sample sequenced in a study of radiation and T cells in renal cell carcinoma. The time point: baseline pretreatment blood. The sample's treatment: 15 Gy SBRT to primary tumor, nephrectomy 4 weeks later. TCRdb's table, derived via immunoSEQ multiplex PCR, lists solely in-frame clones and lacks some. Seen here are 100,000 to 150,000 clones, roughly 80% observed once, and the top ten hold around 3%. Sequenced here: blood, sampled from a patient whose treatment included radiotherapy and nephrectomy. The receptors shown here come from a woman in her sixties with renal cell carcinoma.

The gene calls are TRBV5-1 and TRBJ2-7, with 8 bases aligning to TRBD1. With 4 bases clipped from V and 1 base from J, the junction kept 10 bases outside the gene matches. This CDR3 comprises 16 residues. Germline-derived CDR1 and CDR2 are SGHRS and YFSETQ. In DNA form, the CDR3 reads TGCGCCAGCAGCCCCTCCCCCGGGACAGGATCCTACGAGCAGTACTTC. It specifies CASSPSPGTGSYEQYF.

In this sample, this clone turned up a few times. The J gene is TRBJ1-1, the V gene TRBV7-3; D might be TRBD1 (5 bases). CDR1 is SGHTA, CDR2 FQGTGA, per germline. This CDR3 is built from 14 residues. V lost 6 bases and J lost 3, with 14 bases in between. The CDR3 region is CASRKEGRDTEAFF. DNA of the CDR3: TGTGCCAGCAGGAAGGAGGGGCGGGACACTGAAGCTTTCTTT.

The CDR3 spells CASSSNTEAFF. The CDR3 nucleotides read TGTGCCAGCAGTTCTAACACTGAAGCTTTCTTT. The chain carries TRBV28 and TRBJ1-1; no clear D. Germline V gives CDR1 MDHEN, CDR2 SYDVKM. The CDR3 extends over 11 amino acids. V shed 4 bases and J shed 2 bases, with 2 bases lying between them.

The chain recombines TRBV21-1 with TRBJ1-3. TRBV21-1 is a pseudogene locus. CDR3 length equals 16 residues. The DNA of the CDR3 is TGTGCCAGCAGCCCCCGGGAAGGACGGTTCGGAAACACCATATATTTT. This sequence encodes CASSPREGRFGNTIYF.

The V and J genes are TRBV19 and TRBJ2-2; D is perhaps TRBD1 or TRBD2 (6 bases each). In germline, CDR1 is LNHDA, CDR2 SQIVND (reference sequence). The CDR3 covers 17 residues. V lost 7 bases, J lost 5 bases, and 23 bases lay in between. The chain's CDR3 is CASNPPGARARTGELFF. CDR3 DNA sequence: TGTGCCAGTAACCCCCCGGGGGCGAGGGCTCGGACCGGGGAGCTGTTTTTT.

This chain joins TRBV27 and TRBJ2-3, with TRBD2 identical over 13 bases. The CDR3 sequence is 16 residues long. The V and J ends lost 5 bases and 5 bases, in that order; junction bases with no gene match: 7. Germline CDR1 reads MNHEY; CDR2 reads SMNVEV (reference sequence). The chain's CDR3 is CASSLRTSGRLDTQYF. The CDR3 region has the DNA TGTGCCAGCAGTCTAAGGACTAGCGGGAGATTAGATACGCAGTATTTT.

This sequence joins TRBV28 and TRBJ2-7; unclear D gene. Germline lookup yields CDR1 MDHEN and CDR2 SYDVKM. The CDR3 has 15 amino acids. V was clipped by 7 bases and J by 0 bases, with 16 bases between them. The CDR3 nucleotides read TGTGCCAGCACCAATTTCTTAGGCAGCTCCTACGAGCAGTACTTC. Its protein is CASTNFLGSSYEQYF.

The chain joins TRBV1 to TRBJ2-3; the D call of TRBD2 is as the table states it, not checked on the DNA. TRBV1 is shown as a pseudogene. This CDR3 contains 16 residues. The DNA for the CDR3 is TGCACCAGCAGCCAAGATCTAGCTTCTCAACCGGATACGCAGTATTTT. It yields the protein CTSSQDLASQPDTQYF.

The chain recombines TRBV4-1 with TRBJ2-7; no clear D. This CDR3 spans 15 amino acids. Germline V gene data show CDR1 as MGHRA and CDR2 as YSYEKL. Trimming removed 1 base at V and 3 bases at J, with 13 bases between. The CDR3 nucleotides read TGCGCCAGCAGCCAAGTTTCCGGGTCTGGCTACGAGCAGTACTTC. Translating it yields CASSQVSGSGYEQYF.

This clone was detected ten times or more. The chain is built from TRBV5-4 and TRBJ2-1; D tentatively fits TRBD1 or TRBD2 (5 bases each). CDR1 is SGHNT, CDR2 YYREEE, per germline (reference sequence). Trimming removed 0 bases at V and 2 bases at J, with 6 bases between. CDR3 length: 14 amino acids. The CDR3 DNA sequence: TGTGCCAGCAGCTTGGCGGGGCCCTACAATGAGCAGTTCTTC. Encoded protein: CASSLAGPYNEQFF.

V usage is TRBV6-1 and J usage is TRBJ1-1; 8 bases match TRBD1. The CDR3 covers 14 residues. CDR1 is MNHNS and CDR2 is SASEGT in the germline V gene. V shed 6 bases, J shed 3 bases, and the junction held 6 bases outside the gene matches. The chain's CDR3 is CASRSDRAYTEAFF. In DNA, the CDR3 is TGTGCCAGCAGGTCGGACAGGGCATACACTGAAGCTTTCTTT.

V is TRBV5-1 and J is TRBJ2-5; the D gene is possibly TRBD2 (5 bases). The CDR3 covers 15 residues. The germline V and J ends were trimmed by 4 bases and 2 bases, with 15 bases remaining between them. Per germline, CDR1 SGHRS and CDR2 YFSETQ. CDR3 in amino acids: CASSQDGNFQETQYF. CDR3 nucleotide sequence: TGCGCCAGCAGCCAGGACGGGAACTTTCAAGAGACCCAGTACTTC.

The chain recombines TRBV20-1 with TRBJ1-3; D remains ambiguous. V was pared by 1 base and J by 8 bases, with 6 bases between. Per germline, CDR1 DFQATT and CDR2 SNEGSKA (reference sequence). The CDR3 spans 11 residues. Here the CDR3 DNA reads TGCAGTGCTAGAGCGGGTGACACCATATATTTT. Its translation is CSARAGDTIYF.

This chain uses TRBV21-1 with TRBJ1-1; the D segment call TRBD1 is taken from the table without a DNA check. TRBV21-1 is marked as a pseudogene. This CDR3 comprises 15 residues. CDR3 in DNA: TGTGCCAGCAGCAAAGGTAGACACCGGAACACTGAAGCTTTCTTT. This encodes CASSKGRHRNTEAFF.

In DNA form, the CDR3 reads TGCAGCGTTGAAGATCTAGGTACAGCGGGGGCCTACGAGCAGTACTTC. Translation: CSVEDLGTAGAYEQYF. The chain couples TRBV29-1 to TRBJ2-7; the match to TRBD2 covers 8 bases. CDR3 length: 16 amino acids. Germline CDR1 reads SQVTM; CDR2 reads ANQGSEA. Trimming at V came to 0 bases and at J to 2 bases, leaving 9 bases not matched to a gene.

This chain connects TRBV27 to TRBJ1-1; D uncertain. CDR3 length: 11 amino acids. The V gene lost 6 bases and the J gene lost 8 bases, with 10 bases spanning the gap. In germline, CDR1 is MNHEY, CDR2 SMNVEV (reference sequence). CDR3 amino acids: CASSSGPEAFF. DNA of the CDR3: TGTGCCAGCAGCTCTGGACCCGAAGCTTTCTTT.

This chain connects TRBV14 to TRBJ1-1, with D maybe TRBD1 (5 bases). Looked up from germline, CDR1 is SGHDN and CDR2 is FVKESK. This CDR3 comprises 14 residues. The V end was cut by 3 bases, the J end by 7 bases, with 15 bases between. The CDR3 region has the DNA TGTGCCAGCAGCCACCTTCGGGGACGAGGTGAAGCTTTCTTT. Translated, it gives CASSHLRGRGEAFF.

This clone appeared a single time. The rearrangement joins TRBV9 to TRBJ2-1; possible D gene TRBD2, 6 bases. The CDR3 consists of 17 residues. V gave up 0 bases and J gave up 6 bases, with 19 bases separating them. Germline V gene data show CDR1 as SGDLS and CDR2 as YYNGEE. DNA for the CDR3: TGTGCCAGCAGCGTAGGAGGAGGGGCCGGGGTAACCAATGAGCAGTTCTTC. Translation: CASSVGGGAGVTNEQFF. Using reference TRBV9 and TRBJ2-1 for the parts outside the CDR3, the full variable domain is DSGVTQTPKHLITATGQRVTLRCSPRSGDLSVYWYQQSLDQGLQFLIQYYNGEERAKGNILERFSAQQFPDLHSELNLSSLELGDSALYFCASSVGGGAGVTNEQFFGPGTRLTVL.

This chain joins TRBV19 and TRBJ2-1; 10 bases match TRBD2. The germline CDR1 and CDR2 sequences are LNHDA and SQIVND (reference sequence). The J segment lost 1 base and the V segment lost 5 bases, leaving 8 bases of the junction unmatched. CDR3 size: 17 residues. The DNA of the CDR3 is TGTGCCAGTAGTCCCCAAGGACTAGCGGCTTCCTACAATGAGCAGTTCTTC. It is translated as CASSPQGLAASYNEQFF.